This note documents a single T cell receptor (beta chain) sequence. The antigen remains unidentified. Germline V gene data show CDR1 as LGHDT and CDR2 as YNNKEL (reference sequence). The CDR3 extends over 17 amino acids. With V trimmed by 1 base and J by 2 bases, 8 bases remained unmatched. This sample was included in a study of T cell responses to AZD1222 COVID-19 vaccine. Background on the study: Analysis merged second doses at about 4 or about 12 weeks.

Sequencing was performed with immunoSEQ multiplex PCR; in TCRdb, only in-frame clones are kept and a portion is missing. The sample holds roughly 80,000 clones; about 90% are singletons and the top ten take around 5.8%. General observations from the study: All repertoire sampling was performed exclusively after the peak T cell response. Unmutated regions of variants are reportedly targeted by nearly half of spike-specific TCRs.

This sequence originates from an adult in good health. The gene calls are TRBV3-1 (or the pseudogene TRBV3-2) and TRBJ1-5; 7 bases match TRBD1. This sample comprised peripheral blood, obtained on day 0 of AZD1222 vaccination. The CDR3 bases are TGTGCCAGCAGCCAAGGGGAGGGGGCACTGGGCAATCAGCCCCAGCATTTT. Its protein product is CASSQGEGALGNQPQHF.